These T cell receptor beta chains were read from a single sample in a study of blood T cell repertoires in COVID-19. Measured with immunoSEQ multiplex PCR; TCRdb has only the in-frame clones, and not every one. The sample has approximately 200,000 clones; around 87% are singletons. Input material: peripheral blood. These receptor sequences come from a young woman with active or convalescent COVID-19. CDR3s include the opening cysteine and the closing phenylalanine or tryptophan. Each record gives: clone size, CDR3 length, V gene, J gene, D gene, CDR3 DNA, CDR3 protein. A D gene is named only where the DNA matches it firmly. Some rows have no size entry. The others give once, few or many, or a class for an expanded clone.

>.|14|TRBV15|TRBJ1-2|.
TGTGCCACCACCCGAAGTGGGCGCTTCCCTGGCTACACCTTC
CATTRSGRFPGYTF
>.|15|TRBV6-5|TRBJ1-1|.
TGTGCCAGCAGGATAGACAGGAGCAAGAACACTGAAGCTTTCTTT
CASRIDRSKNTEAFF
>.|17|TRBV4-2|TRBJ1-1|.
TGTGCCAGCAGCCAAGGCTCCTTGGGAGGTCCGAACACTGAAGCTTTCTTT
CASSQGSLGGPNTEAFF
>.|18|TRBV5-8|TRBJ2-1|.
TGTGCCAGCAGCTTGTGGTTGGGCCGGGACAACTCCTACAATGAGCAGTTCTTC
CASSLWLGRDNSYNEQFF
>.|12|TRBV12-3/TRBV12-4|TRBJ1-2|TRBD1
TGTGCCAGCAGGGGGACAGGGTTTCGCTACACCTTC
CASRGTGFRYTF
>once|14|TRBV19|TRBJ1-4|TRBD1
TGTGCCAGTAGAGAAACAGGGGGTGGCGAAAAACTGTTTTTT
CASRETGGGEKLFF
>.|16|TRBV6-1|TRBJ2-1|TRBD1
TGTGCCAGCAGTGAAGAGGCGACAGGGGGCCGGGATGAGCAGTTCTTC
CASSEEATGGRDEQFF
>.|13|TRBV5-6|TRBJ1-2|.
TGTGCCAGCAGCCCCGACAGGTGGGATGGCTACACCTTC
CASSPDRWDGYTF
>.|17|TRBV5-4|TRBJ2-1|TRBD2
TGTGCCAGCAGTTCACCGACTAGCGGGAGGGCCGGCTATGAGCAGTTCTTC
CASSSPTSGRAGYEQFF
>.|15|TRBV28|TRBJ2-2|TRBD2
TGTGCCAGCAGTCTCCCCGGCGGGAGAGCCGGGGAGCTGTTTTTT
CASSLPGGRAGELFF
>.|14|TRBV11-2|TRBJ1-2|.
TGTGCCAGCAGCCTAACGGGGGGTAACTATGGCTACACCTTC
CASSLTGGNYGYTF
>.|16|TRBV7-9|TRBJ1-1|TRBD1
TGTGCCAGCAGCTTTGCGACCCGGGACAGGGGTCCTGAAGCTTTCTTT
CASSFATRDRGPEAFF
>.|14|TRBV27|TRBJ2-7|.
TGTGCCAGCAGTTTTTCAGGGCCGGTCTACGAGCAGTACTTC
CASSFSGPVYEQYF
>.|13|TRBV18|TRBJ2-7|.
TGTGCCAGCTCTAAACAGGAGCCCTACGAGCAGTACTTC
CASSKQEPYEQYF
>.|14|TRBV5-1|TRBJ1-2|.
TGCGCCAGCAGCTTGGGCAGGGCAGAGTATGGCTACACCTTC
CASSLGRAEYGYTF
>few|12|TRBV5-5|TRBJ2-4|.
TGTGCCAGCAGCTTGGAACTCGGCATTCAGTACTTC
CASSLELGIQYF
>.|15|TRBV2|TRBJ1-2|.
TGTGCCAGCAGTGAGACGGGGGAAGTACCTTATGGCTACACCTTC
CASSETGEVPYGYTF
>.|14|TRBV6-5|TRBJ1-1|.
TGTGCCAGCGTCATGACAGCCTCGAACACTGAAGCTTTCTTT
CASVMTASNTEAFF
>.|16|TRBV5-4|TRBJ2-7|TRBD1
TGTGCCAGCAGCCTTCCGGGACAGGGCCCAGGCTACGAGCAGTACTTC
CASSLPGQGPGYEQYF
>.|14|TRBV19|TRBJ1-2|.
TGTGCCAGTAGCTTGTCCTCAGGAACCTATGGCTACACCTTC
CASSLSSGTYGYTF
>.|13|TRBV28|TRBJ1-2|.
TGTGCCAGCAGTTTGAGCAGGGTAGCTGGCTACACCTTC
CASSLSRVAGYTF
>.|17|TRBV12-5|TRBJ1-1|.
TGTGCTAGTGGTTTCGAAACGGTGGACAGAATGAACACTGAAGCTTTCTTT
CASGFETVDRMNTEAFF
>.|15|TRBV7-9|TRBJ1-5|.
TGTGCCAGCAGCCCCCAGGGGTATAGCAATCAGCCCCAGCATTTT
CASSPQGYSNQPQHF
>.|17|TRBV24-1|TRBJ2-1|TRBD2
TGTGCCACCAGTGAGGCTAGCGGGAGGTGGCCCTACAATGAGCAGTTCTTC
CATSEASGRWPYNEQFF
>.|11|TRBV19|TRBJ1-1|.
TGTGCCAGCCATACGAGGACTGAAGCTTTCTTT
CASHTRTEAFF
>.|11|TRBV6-6|TRBJ1-2|.
TGTGCCAGCACCCTCGAGTATGGCTACACCTTC
CASTLEYGYTF
>.|16|TRBV7-9|TRBJ2-5|TRBD1
TGTGCCAGCAGCTTAGAGCGAGGACAGGGTAAAGAGACCCAGTACTTC
CASSLERGQGKETQYF
>.|11|TRBV3-1/TRBV3-2|TRBJ2-5|.
TGTGCCAGCAGCCCAGGGGAGACCCAGTACTTC
CASSPGETQYF
>once|16|TRBV5-1|TRBJ2-7|.
TGCGCCAGCAGCTTGCTACCACGAAGATTCTCCTACGAGCAGTACTTC
CASSLLPRRFSYEQYF
>.|18|TRBV6-6|TRBJ1-5|TRBD1
TGTGCCAGCAGTCCCCCCAGGACAGGCCTTTATAGCAATCAGCCCCAGCATTTT
CASSPPRTGLYSNQPQHF
>.|11|TRBV30|TRBJ2-2|.
TGTGCCTGGAGTGGAGCCGGGGAGCTGTTTTTT
CAWSGAGELFF
>.|11|TRBV19|TRBJ1-1|TRBD1
TGTGCCAGTAGGACAGGGTTTCGAGCTTTCTTT
CASRTGFRAFF
>.|13|TRBV12-3/TRBV12-4|TRBJ2-5|TRBD2
TGTGCCAGCAGGCGGCCCTCGGGAGGGACCCAGTACTTC
CASRRPSGGTQYF
>.|16|TRBV11-2|TRBJ1-1|TRBD1
TGTGCCAGCAGCCTAGGTGGGACAGGGGCTCGCACTGAAGCTTTCTTT
CASSLGGTGARTEAFF
>.|15|TRBV19|TRBJ2-5|.
TGTGCCAGTAGTATAGGTTTACAGAAACAAGAGACCCAGTACTTC
CASSIGLQKQETQYF
>.|15|TRBV2|TRBJ2-3|TRBD2
TGTGCCAGCATTCCGGGGGGATATAGCACAGATACGCAGTATTTT
CASIPGGYSTDTQYF
>.|16|TRBV5-4|TRBJ2-3|TRBD2
TGTGCCAGCAGCGCCCCGACTAGCGTGAGCACAGATACGCAGTATTTT
CASSAPTSVSTDTQYF
>.|16|TRBV5-1|TRBJ2-1|TRBD1
TGCGCCAGCAGCTTTACCGGGACAGTCTCCTACAATGAGCAGTTCTTC
CASSFTGTVSYNEQFF
>.|16|TRBV21-1|TRBJ2-5|.
TGTGCCAGCAGCTCTCTCGACGGACAGGGGCAAGAGACCCAGTACTTC
CASSSLDGQGQETQYF